This TCR beta chain was obtained from a study of graft-versus-host responses after intestinal transplantation. General study results and limits: After transplant, early declines in HvG clones were associated with peak levels of circulating GvH clones.

Of note for this clone: The antigen is not known.

Germline CDR1 and CDR2: SGHAT and FQNNGV. The CDR3 has 16 residues. Trimming removed 0 bases at V and 3 bases at J, with 15 bases between. TCRdb keeps only in-frame clones here, not all; method: immunoSEQ multiplex PCR. The table lists 90,000 to 150,000 clones, 85% to 95% of them singletons. Specimen: unstimulated CD8+ T cells sorted from spleen or lymph node cells, collected before intestinal transplant. The receptor was isolated from a human donor who received an intestinal transplant. The chain recombines TRBV11-2 with TRBJ2-7, with D perhaps being TRBD1 or TRBD2 (5 bases each). CDR3 DNA: TGTGCCAGCAGCTTAGATCGGGGCAGCAGGGTCTACGAGCAGTACTTC. It codes for CASSLDRGSRVYEQYF.